The 5 T cell receptor beta chains presented below share a single source sample, sequenced in a study of blood T cell repertoires in COVID-19. The table came from immunoSEQ multiplex PCR; TCRdb's copy has only in-frame clones and leaves some out. The sample lists 400,000 or so clones, 90% occurring once. The sample consisted of PBMCs or T cells enriched from blood (not recorded which). The receptors shown here come from a man between 18 and 29 years old who had recovered from COVID-19.

V is TRBV19 and J is TRBJ1-5; D gene unclear. This CDR3 comprises 15 residues. Per the germline V gene, CDR1 is LNHDA and CDR2 is SQIVND (reference sequence). Trimming removed 5 bases from V and 2 bases from J, with 13 bases in between. This CDR3 is CASSSREGGNQPQHF. CDR3 bases: TGTGCCAGTAGTTCGAGGGAGGGTGGCAATCAGCCCCAGCATTTT.

This chain uses TRBV30 with TRBJ2-7; 8 positions agree with TRBD2. Trimming took 8 bases from V and 2 from J; bases not matched to a gene: 2. Germline V gives CDR1 GTSNPN, CDR2 SVGIG (reference sequence). The CDR3 is 11 residues long. The CDR3, as DNA: TGTGCCACGGGACTAGCCTACGAGCAGTACTTC. This translates into CATGLAYEQYF.

V and J are TRBV14 and TRBJ1-6; the D gene is possibly TRBD1 (5 bases). The CDR3 runs to 14 residues. V was trimmed by 0 bases and J by 13 bases, leaving 13 bases between them. Germline V gene sequence: CDR1 SGHDN, CDR2 FVKESK. The CDR3 is CASSQEIRGGPLHF. CDR3 DNA sequence: TGTGCCAGCAGCCAAGAAATTCGCGGGGGGCCCCTCCACTTT.

This chain joins TRBV7-2 and TRBJ1-3, with D unresolved. This CDR3 is 15 amino acids long. The germline gives CDR1 SGHTA, CDR2 FQGNSA. The germline V and J ends were trimmed by 4 bases and 7 bases, with 17 bases remaining between them. As DNA, the CDR3 is TGTGCCAGCAGCTCCCGGTGGCGGGAGCCGAACACCATATATTTT. The encoded protein is CASSSRWREPNTIYF.

This rearrangement joins TRBV7-2 to TRBJ1-3; 9 bases are a match to TRBD1. This CDR3 is 17 amino acids long. V trimming: 2 bases; J trimming: 3 bases; junction bases outside the gene matches: 8. Germline V gene data show CDR1 as SGHTA and CDR2 as FQGNSA. Here the CDR3 DNA reads TGTGCCAGCAGCTTACGACAAACAGGGGGCTTTGGAAACACCATATATTTT. Its translation: CASSLRQTGGFGNTIYF.